Shown below are 17 T cell receptor beta chains from a single sample sequenced in a study of T cell repertoires in cytomegalovirus infection (dated by TCRdb to the late 2010s). These reads were obtained on an Illumina HiSeq 1500. Using fastp trimming at Q25 and MiXCR clonotype assembly, TCRdb reanalyzed the public sequencing data and kept in-frame beta chains. Every entry covers one CDR3 protein and lists the most common genes and DNA from its rows. The sample has approximately 700,000 distinct CDR3 sequences on record, less than 40% of them singletons. The top ten clones comprise more than 2.5% of the sample. Specimen: PBMCs. All receptors derive from a human donor in good health (CMV status not recorded). Some clones in this sample may be carry-over from other donors' samples.

This clonotype was seen a few times. V gene TRBV7-8 combines with J gene TRBJ1-5; no clear D gene. The CDR3 runs to 18 residues. CDR1 and CDR2 (germline): SGHVS, FQNEAQ. The V end was cut by 5 bases, the J end by 0 bases, with 20 bases between. CDR3 coding DNA: TGTGCCAGCAGCCCAGCGGTTGGGATAGGGTATAGCAATCAGCCCCAGCATTTT. It yields the protein CASSPAVGIGYSNQPQHF.

In its sample, this clonotype was seen many times. The V gene is TRBV28, the J gene TRBJ1-6; TRBD1 is a possible D gene (5 bases). Germline assignment: CDR1 MDHEN and CDR2 SYDVKM. Trimming took off 5 bases at V and 7 bases at J, with 9 bases between the two ends. There are 13 residues in the CDR3. The CDR3 is CASSEWGNSPLHF. The CDR3 DNA reads as TGTGCCAGCAGTGAGTGGGGCAATTCACCCCTCCACTTT.

The chain recombines TRBV7-9 with TRBJ2-5; 12 bases match TRBD1. The trim removed 3 bases at V and 5 bases at J, leaving 4 bases unmatched. Germline V gives CDR1 SEHNR, CDR2 FQNEAQ (reference sequence). The CDR3 totals 15 residues. The CDR3 sequence is CASSFRDRGLETQYF. CDR3 DNA sequence: TGTGCCAGCAGCTTCCGGGACAGGGGGCTTGAGACCCAGTACTTC. Together with reference TRBV7-9 and TRBJ2-5, the CDR3 gives the full variable domain: DTGVSQNPRHKITKRGQNVTFRCDPISEHNRLYWYRQTLGQGPEFLTYFQNEAQLEKSRLLSDRFSAERPKGSFSTLEIQRTEQGDSAMYLCASSFRDRGLETQYFGPGTRLLVL.

In this sample, this clonotype turned up a few times. This chain uses TRBV11-1 with TRBJ1-6; 10 bases map to TRBD1. Trimming removed 5 bases from V and 7 bases from J; junction bases left unmatched: 8. This CDR3 contains 16 residues. Germline CDR1 reads SGHAT; CDR2 reads FQDESV (reference sequence). This chain's CDR3 is CASSPPDRGKNSPLHF. The CDR3, as DNA: TGTGCCAGCAGCCCCCCGGACAGGGGGAAAAATTCACCCCTCCACTTT.

The rearrangement links TRBV7-2 to TRBJ2-7; 10 positions agree with TRBD2. The CDR3 runs to 15 residues. Germline CDR1 reads SGHTA; CDR2 reads FQGNSA. J was trimmed by 4 bases and V by 1 base; bases with no gene match: 4. CDR3 protein: CASSLGTSGVYEQYF. CDR3 nucleotides: TGTGCCAGCAGCTTAGGTACTAGCGGGGTTTACGAGCAGTACTTC.

This rearrangement joins TRBV20-1 to TRBJ2-1; 9 bases are shared with TRBD2. V lost 1 base to trimming and J lost 12 bases; unmatched junction nucleotides: 16. The CDR3 runs 16 residues. Germline values: CDR1 DFQATT, CDR2 SNEGSKA (reference sequence). The CDR3 region is CSARVPPGAGGSMQFF. The CDR3 nucleotides are TGCAGTGCTAGAGTCCCCCCCGGCGCGGGGGGGTCCATGCAGTTCTTC.

This clonotype was seen repeatedly, ten times or more. V and J are TRBV7-9 and TRBJ1-1; 7 bases fit TRBD1. The germline gives CDR1 SEHNR, CDR2 FQNEAQ (reference sequence). The CDR3 totals 14 residues. Losses at the gene ends were 5 bases for V and 2 bases for J; bases not matched to a gene: 5. The CDR3 loop is CASSLRDSNTEAFF. The CDR3 coding sequence is TGTGCCAGCAGCCTGAGGGACAGCAACACTGAAGCTTTCTTT.

Ten or more counts support this clonotype. The chain couples TRBV7-2 to TRBJ2-7, with 8 nucleotides matching TRBD2. J lost 0 bases, V lost 4 bases, and 14 bases had no gene match. CDR3 length: 18 residues. CDR1 is SGHTA and CDR2 is FQGNSA in the germline V gene. In DNA form, the CDR3 reads TGTGCCAGCAGCTCTAGGGGGAGTAGCGGGGCCTACTCCTACGAGCAGTACTTC. It encodes CASSSRGSSGAYSYEQYF.

The V and J genes are TRBV6-6 and TRBJ1-3; D perhaps matches TRBD1 (5 bases). V gave up 2 bases and J gave up 0 bases, with 11 bases separating them. The CDR3 runs to 16 residues. In germline, CDR1 is MNHNY, CDR2 SVGAGI (reference sequence). For the CDR3, the DNA is TGTGCCAGCAGTTACACAGGAACCAACTCTGGAAACACCATATATTTT. Its protein product is CASSYTGTNSGNTIYF.

The chain has TRBV12-3 or TRBV12-4 and TRBJ1-4, with a possible D match to TRBD1 (5 bases). V lost 1 base and J lost 13, with 16 bases in between. This CDR3 has 14 residues. The CDR3 DNA reads TGTGCCAGCAGTTTAGGTTTTTTTTCCGGGGGACTGTTTTTT. Its translation is CASSLGFFSGGLFF.

In its sample, this clonotype was seen a few times. This chain connects TRBV20-1 to TRBJ2-5; D ambiguous. Germline V gene data show CDR1 as DFQATT and CDR2 as SNEGSKA (reference sequence). The CDR3 is made up of 13 amino acids. The germline V and J ends were trimmed by 3 bases and 3 bases, with 11 bases remaining between them. The CDR3 DNA reads TGCAGTGCTAGTCGCCCGCCCGAAGAGACCCAGTACTTC. It yields the protein CSASRPPEETQYF.

This clonotype was observed a handful of times. The gene calls are TRBV7-2 and TRBJ1-5, with 9 bases that match TRBD1. This CDR3 comprises 16 residues. CDR1 is SGHTA, CDR2 FQGNSA, per germline. Losses at the gene ends were 4 bases for V and 6 bases for J; bases not matched to a gene: 10. This CDR3 reads CASSSATGGIGQPQHF. The CDR3 region has the DNA TGTGCCAGCAGCTCCGCGACAGGGGGGATTGGTCAGCCCCAGCATTTT.

The rearrangement links TRBV5-1 to TRBJ2-2, with a tentative D call TRBD1 (6 bases). Trimming took 0 bases from V and 6 from J, leaving 9 bases between them. This CDR3 has 14 amino acids. The germline CDR1 and CDR2 sequences are SGHRS and YFSETQ. The chain's CDR3 is CASSLGRGAGELFF. As DNA, the CDR3 is TGCGCCAGCAGCTTGGGCAGGGGAGCCGGGGAGCTGTTTTTT. Supplemented by reference TRBV5-1 and TRBJ2-2, the full variable domain reads KAGVTQTPRYLIKTRGQQVTLSCSPISGHRSVSWYQQTPGQGLQFLFEYFSETQRNKGNFPGRFSGRQFSNSRSEMNVSTLELGDSALYLCASSLGRGAGELFFGEGSRLTVL.

The V and J genes are TRBV11-2 and TRBJ2-3; weak D call: TRBD2 (5 bases). V lost 7 bases and J lost 0, with 17 bases in between. Germline CDR1 and CDR2: SGHAT and FQNNGV. CDR3 size: 16 residues. The CDR3, as DNA: TGTGCCAGCATCCCCTGGGCTAGCCCCAGCACAGATACGCAGTATTTT. This sequence encodes CASIPWASPSTDTQYF. Complete variable domain (other parts from reference TRBV11-2 and TRBJ2-3): EAGVAQSPRYKIIEKRQSVAFWCNPISGHATLYWYQQILGQGPKLLIQFQNNGVVDDSQLPKDRFSAERLKGVDSTLKIQPAKLEDSAVYLCASIPWASPSTDTQYFGPGTRLTVL.

This clonotype was recorded at least ten times. This sequence joins TRBV7-2 and TRBJ1-6, with unresolved D. Germline V lookup: CDR1 SGHTA, CDR2 FQGNSA. The CDR3 length is 13 residues. V lost 5 bases to trimming and J lost 7 bases, with 9 bases between them. As DNA, the CDR3 is TGTGCCAGCAGCCTGGTCGGGAATTCACCCCTCCACTTT. This sequence encodes CASSLVGNSPLHF. The whole variable domain, filled in from reference TRBV7-2 and TRBJ1-6, reads GAGVSQSPSNKVTEKGKDVELRCDPISGHTALYWYRQSLGQGLEFLIYFQGNSAPDKSGLPSDRFSAERTGGSVSTLTIQRTQQEDSAVYLCASSLVGNSPLHFGNGTRLTVT.

The rearrangement uses TRBV19 and TRBJ2-6; D is perhaps TRBD1 (5 bases). CDR1 is LNHDA and CDR2 is SQIVND in the germline V gene (reference sequence). V lost 8 bases, J lost 0 bases, and 26 bases lay in between. The CDR3 covers 20 residues. The CDR3 region is CASLGPVVTASSSGANVLTF. CDR3 nucleotide sequence: TGTGCCAGTCTGGGCCCGGTGGTGACAGCCTCGAGCTCTGGGGCCAACGTCCTGACTTTC.

The rearrangement links TRBV5-1 to TRBJ2-1; 9 positions match TRBD1. The CDR3 is 17 amino acids. J lost 3 bases, V lost 4 bases, and 11 bases had no gene match. The germline CDR1 and CDR2 sequences are SGHRS and YFSETQ. DNA of the CDR3: TGCGCCAGCAGCCGTCCCCCCGGGACAGGGAACTACAATGAGCAGTTCTTC. Its protein is CASSRPPGTGNYNEQFF.